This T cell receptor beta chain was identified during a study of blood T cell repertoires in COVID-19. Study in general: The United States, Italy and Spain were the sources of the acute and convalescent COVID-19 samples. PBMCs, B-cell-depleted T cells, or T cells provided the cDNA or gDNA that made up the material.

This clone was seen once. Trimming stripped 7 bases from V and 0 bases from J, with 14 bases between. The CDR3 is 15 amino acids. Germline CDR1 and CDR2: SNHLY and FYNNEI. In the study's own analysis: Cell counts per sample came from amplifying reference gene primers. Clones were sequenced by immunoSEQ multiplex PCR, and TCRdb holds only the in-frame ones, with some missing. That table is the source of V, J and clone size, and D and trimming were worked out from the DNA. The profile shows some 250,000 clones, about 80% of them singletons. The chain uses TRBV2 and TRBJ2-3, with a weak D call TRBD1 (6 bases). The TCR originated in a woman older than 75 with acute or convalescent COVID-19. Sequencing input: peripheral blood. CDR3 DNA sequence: TGTGCCAGCACCGACAGGACCTCTAGCACAGATACGCAGTATTTT. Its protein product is CASTDRTSSTDTQYF.